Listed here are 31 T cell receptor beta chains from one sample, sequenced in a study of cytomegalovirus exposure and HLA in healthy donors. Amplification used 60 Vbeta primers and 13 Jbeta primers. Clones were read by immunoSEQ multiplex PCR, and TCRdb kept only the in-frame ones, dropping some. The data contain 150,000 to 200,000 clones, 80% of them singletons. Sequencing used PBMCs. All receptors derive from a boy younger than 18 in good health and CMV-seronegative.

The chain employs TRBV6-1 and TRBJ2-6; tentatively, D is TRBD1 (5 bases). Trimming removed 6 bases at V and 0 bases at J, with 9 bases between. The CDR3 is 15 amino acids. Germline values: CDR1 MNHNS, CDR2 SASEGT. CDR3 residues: CASRTDDSGANVLTF. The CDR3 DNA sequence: TGTGCCAGCAGGACAGATGACTCTGGGGCCAACGTCCTGACTTTC.

CDR3 sequence reads: CASSGGVLWNEQFF. The CDR3 bases are TGTGCCAGCAGCGGGGGGGTGCTTTGGAATGAGCAGTTCTTC. The V call is TRBV5-4, the J call TRBJ2-1, with 7 bases that match TRBD2. The CDR3 is 14 amino acids. Trimming at V came to 4 bases and at J to 7 bases, leaving 8 bases not matched to a gene. Germline V gene sequence: CDR1 SGHNT, CDR2 YYREEE (reference sequence).

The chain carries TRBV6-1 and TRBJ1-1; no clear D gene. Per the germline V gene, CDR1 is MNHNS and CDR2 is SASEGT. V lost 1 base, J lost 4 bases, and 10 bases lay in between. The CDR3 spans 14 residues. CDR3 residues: CASSEGWGGTEAFF. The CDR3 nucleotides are TGTGCCAGCAGTGAAGGATGGGGAGGCACTGAAGCTTTCTTT.

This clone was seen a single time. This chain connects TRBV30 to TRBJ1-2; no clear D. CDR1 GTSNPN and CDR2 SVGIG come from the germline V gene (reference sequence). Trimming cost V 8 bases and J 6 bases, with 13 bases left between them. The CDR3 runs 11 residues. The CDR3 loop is CAQVAYHGYTF. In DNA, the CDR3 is TGTGCCCAAGTAGCCTACCATGGCTACACCTTC.

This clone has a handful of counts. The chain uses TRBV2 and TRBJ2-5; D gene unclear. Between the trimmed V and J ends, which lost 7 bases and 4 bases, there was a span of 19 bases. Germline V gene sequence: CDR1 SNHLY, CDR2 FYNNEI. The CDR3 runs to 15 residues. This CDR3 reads CASTSSGFDRETQYF. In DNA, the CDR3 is TGTGCCAGCACGAGTAGTGGTTTTGATAGAGAGACCCAGTACTTC.

CDR3 in DNA: TGTGCCAGCAGTGAAACAGTGCCCGGAGGTTATGGCTACACCTTC. This translates into CASSETVPGGYGYTF. This chain joins TRBV6-1 and TRBJ1-2; no reliable D call. The CDR3 consists of 15 residues. Trimming cost V 2 bases and J 5 bases, with 15 bases left between them. The V gene's germline CDR1 is MNHNS and CDR2 SASEGT.

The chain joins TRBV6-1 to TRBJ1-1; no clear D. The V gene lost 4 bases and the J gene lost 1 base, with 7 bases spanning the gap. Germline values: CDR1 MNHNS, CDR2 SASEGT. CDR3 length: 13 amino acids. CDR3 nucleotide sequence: TGTGCCAGCAGTGGGCGGGAGAACACTGAAGCTTTCTTT. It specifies CASSGRENTEAFF.

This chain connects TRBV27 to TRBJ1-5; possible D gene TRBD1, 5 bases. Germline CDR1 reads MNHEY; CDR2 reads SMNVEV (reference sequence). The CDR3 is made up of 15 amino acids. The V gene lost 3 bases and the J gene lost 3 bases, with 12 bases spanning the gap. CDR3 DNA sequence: TGTGCCAGCAGTTTGGGGGGTGCCCTCAATCAGCCCCAGCATTTT. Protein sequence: CASSLGGALNQPQHF.

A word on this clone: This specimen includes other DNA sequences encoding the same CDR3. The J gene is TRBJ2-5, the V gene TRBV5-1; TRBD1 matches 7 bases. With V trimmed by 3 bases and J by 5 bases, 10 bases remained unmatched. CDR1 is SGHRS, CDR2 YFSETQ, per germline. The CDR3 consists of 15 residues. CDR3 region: CASSSTPGQAETQYF. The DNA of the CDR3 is TGCGCCAGCAGCTCAACCCCCGGACAGGCGGAGACCCAGTACTTC.

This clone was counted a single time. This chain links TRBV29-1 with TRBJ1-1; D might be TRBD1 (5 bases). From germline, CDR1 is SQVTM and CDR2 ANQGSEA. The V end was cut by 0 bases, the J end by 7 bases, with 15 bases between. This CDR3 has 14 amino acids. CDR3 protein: CSVEDRRGRGEAFF. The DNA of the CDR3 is TGCAGCGTTGAAGACCGTAGAGGTAGGGGTGAAGCTTTCTTT.

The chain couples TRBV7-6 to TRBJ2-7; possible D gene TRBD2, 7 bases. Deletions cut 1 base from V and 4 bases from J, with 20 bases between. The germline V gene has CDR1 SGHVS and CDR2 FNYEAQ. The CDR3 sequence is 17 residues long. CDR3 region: CASSLEVGGDILYEQYF. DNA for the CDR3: TGTGCCAGCAGCTTAGAGGTGGGGGGGGACATACTTTACGAGCAGTACTTC.

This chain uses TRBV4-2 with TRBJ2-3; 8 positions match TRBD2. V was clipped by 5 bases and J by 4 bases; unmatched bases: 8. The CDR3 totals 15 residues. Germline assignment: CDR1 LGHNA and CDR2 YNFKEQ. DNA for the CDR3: TGTGCCAGCAGCACCCGGGAGGGCCGCGCAGATACGCAGTATTTT. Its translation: CASSTREGRADTQYF.

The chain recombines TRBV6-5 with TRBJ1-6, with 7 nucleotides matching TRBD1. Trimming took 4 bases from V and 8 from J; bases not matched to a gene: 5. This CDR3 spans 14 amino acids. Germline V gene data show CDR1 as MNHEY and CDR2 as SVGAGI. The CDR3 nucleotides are TGTGCCAGCAGTTTCACCGGGACAGATTCACCCCTCCACTTT. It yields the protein CASSFTGTDSPLHF.

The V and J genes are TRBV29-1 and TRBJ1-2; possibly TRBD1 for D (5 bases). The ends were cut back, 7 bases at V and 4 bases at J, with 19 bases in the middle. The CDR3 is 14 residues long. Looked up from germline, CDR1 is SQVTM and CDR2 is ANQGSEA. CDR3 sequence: CSATGGWELYGYTF. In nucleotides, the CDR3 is TGCAGCGCAACCGGGGGGTGGGAGCTCTATGGCTACACCTTC.

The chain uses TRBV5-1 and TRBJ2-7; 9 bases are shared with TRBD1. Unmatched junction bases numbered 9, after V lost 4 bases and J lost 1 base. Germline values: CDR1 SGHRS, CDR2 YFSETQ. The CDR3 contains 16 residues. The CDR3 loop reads CASSQLSGTGSYEQYF. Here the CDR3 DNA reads TGCGCCAGCAGCCAGTTGAGCGGGACAGGGTCCTACGAGCAGTACTTC.

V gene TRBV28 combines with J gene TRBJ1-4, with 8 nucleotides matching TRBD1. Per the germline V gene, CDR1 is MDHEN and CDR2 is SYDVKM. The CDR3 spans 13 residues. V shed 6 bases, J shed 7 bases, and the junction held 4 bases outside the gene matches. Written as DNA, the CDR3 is TGTGCCAGCAGACAGGGGGTGGGTGAAAAACTGTTTTTT. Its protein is CASRQGVGEKLFF.

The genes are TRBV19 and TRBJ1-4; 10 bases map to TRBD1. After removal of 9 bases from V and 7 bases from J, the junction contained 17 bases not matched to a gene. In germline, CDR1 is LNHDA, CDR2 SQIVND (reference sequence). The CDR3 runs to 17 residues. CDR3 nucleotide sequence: TGTGCCAGCAGTCCACGCGGGACAGGGGAATTGAGTGAAAAACTGTTTTTT. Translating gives CASSPRGTGELSEKLFF.

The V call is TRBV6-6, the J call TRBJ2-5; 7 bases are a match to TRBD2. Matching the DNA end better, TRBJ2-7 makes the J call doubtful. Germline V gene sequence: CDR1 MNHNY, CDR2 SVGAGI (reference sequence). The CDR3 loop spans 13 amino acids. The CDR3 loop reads CASSPGGGYEQYF. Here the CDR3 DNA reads TGTGCCAGCAGCCCCGGCGGGGGCTACGAGCAGTACTTC.

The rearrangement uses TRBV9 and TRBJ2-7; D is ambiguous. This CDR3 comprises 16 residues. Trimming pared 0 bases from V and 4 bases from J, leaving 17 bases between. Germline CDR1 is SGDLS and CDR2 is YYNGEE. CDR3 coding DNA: TGTGCCAGCAGCGTAGGTGCCCGCTCAAGCCGTTACGAGCAGTACTTC. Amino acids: CASSVGARSSRYEQYF.

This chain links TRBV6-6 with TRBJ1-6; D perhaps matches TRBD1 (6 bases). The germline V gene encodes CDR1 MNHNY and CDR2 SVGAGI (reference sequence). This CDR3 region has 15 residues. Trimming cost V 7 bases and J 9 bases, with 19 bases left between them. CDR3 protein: CASNPGTPDRSPLHF. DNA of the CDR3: TGTGCCAGCAACCCCGGGACACCCGACCGTTCACCCCTCCACTTT.

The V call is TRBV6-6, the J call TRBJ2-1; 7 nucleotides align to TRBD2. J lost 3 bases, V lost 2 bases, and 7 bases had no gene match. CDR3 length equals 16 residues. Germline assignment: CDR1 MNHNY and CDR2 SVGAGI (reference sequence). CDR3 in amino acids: CASSYPTRGDYNEQFF. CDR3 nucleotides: TGTGCCAGCAGTTACCCAACCCGGGGGGACTACAATGAGCAGTTCTTC.

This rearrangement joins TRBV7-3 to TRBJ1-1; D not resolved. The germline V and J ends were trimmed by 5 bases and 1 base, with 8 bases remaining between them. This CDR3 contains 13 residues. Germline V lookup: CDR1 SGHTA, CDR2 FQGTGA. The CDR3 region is CASSLRANTEAFF. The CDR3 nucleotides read TGTGCCAGCAGCCTCCGAGCGAACACTGAAGCTTTCTTT.

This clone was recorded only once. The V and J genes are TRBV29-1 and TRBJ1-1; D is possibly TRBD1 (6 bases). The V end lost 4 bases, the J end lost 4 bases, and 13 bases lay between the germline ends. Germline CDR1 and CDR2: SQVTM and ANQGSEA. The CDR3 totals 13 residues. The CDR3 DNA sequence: TGCAGCGTTGCTTCGACAGGTTCCACTGAAGCTTTCTTT. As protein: CSVASTGSTEAFF. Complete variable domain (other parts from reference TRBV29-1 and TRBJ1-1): SAVISQKPSRDICQRGTSLTIQCQVDSQVTMMFWYRQQPGQSLTLIATANQGSEATYESGFVIDKFPISRPNLTFSTLTVSNMSPEDSSIYLCSVASTGSTEAFFGQGTRLTVV.

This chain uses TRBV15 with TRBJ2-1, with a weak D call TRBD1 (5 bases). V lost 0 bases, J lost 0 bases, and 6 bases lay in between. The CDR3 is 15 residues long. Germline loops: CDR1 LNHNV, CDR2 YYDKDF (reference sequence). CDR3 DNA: TGTGCCACCAGCAGAGACAGGGACTCCTACAATGAGCAGTTCTTC. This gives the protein CATSRDRDSYNEQFF.

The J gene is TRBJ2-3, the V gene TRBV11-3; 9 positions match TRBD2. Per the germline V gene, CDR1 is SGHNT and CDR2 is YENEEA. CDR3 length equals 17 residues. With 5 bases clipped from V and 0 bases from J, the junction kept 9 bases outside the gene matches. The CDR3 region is CASSGSGRGRSTDTQYF. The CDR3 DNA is TGTGCCAGCAGCGGTAGCGGGAGAGGAAGGAGCACAGATACGCAGTATTTT.

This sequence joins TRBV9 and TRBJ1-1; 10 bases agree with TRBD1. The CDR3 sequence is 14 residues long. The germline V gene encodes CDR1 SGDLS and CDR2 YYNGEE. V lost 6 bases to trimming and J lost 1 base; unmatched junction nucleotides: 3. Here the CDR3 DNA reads TGTGCCAGCACCCGGACAGGGGGGAACACTGAAGCTTTCTTT. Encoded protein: CASTRTGGNTEAFF.

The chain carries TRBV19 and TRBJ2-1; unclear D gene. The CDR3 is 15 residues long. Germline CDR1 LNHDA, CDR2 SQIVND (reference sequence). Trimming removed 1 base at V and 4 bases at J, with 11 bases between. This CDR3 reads CASSIGIGDYNEQFF. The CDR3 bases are TGTGCCAGTAGTATAGGGATCGGAGATTACAATGAGCAGTTCTTC.

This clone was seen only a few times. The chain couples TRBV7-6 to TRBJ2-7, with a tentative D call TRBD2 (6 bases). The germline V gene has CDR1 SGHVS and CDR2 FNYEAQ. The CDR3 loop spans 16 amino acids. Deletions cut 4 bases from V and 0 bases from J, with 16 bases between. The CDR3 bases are TGTGCCAGCAGCTCCTCGGGTAGCGGAGCCTCCTACGAGCAGTACTTC. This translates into CASSSSGSGASYEQYF. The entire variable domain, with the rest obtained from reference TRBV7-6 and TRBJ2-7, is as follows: GAGVSQSPRYKVTKRGQDVALRCDPISGHVSLYWYRQALGQGPEFLTYFNYEAQQDKSGLPNDRFSAERPEGSISTLTIQRTEQRDSAMYRCASSSSGSGASYEQYFGPGTRLTVT.

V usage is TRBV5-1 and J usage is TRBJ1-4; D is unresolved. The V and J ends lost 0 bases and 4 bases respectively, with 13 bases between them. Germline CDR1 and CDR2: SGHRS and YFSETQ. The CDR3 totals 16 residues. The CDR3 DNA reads TGCGCCAGCAGCTTGGCTTCGACTCTTGGTAATGAAAAACTGTTTTTT. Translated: CASSLASTLGNEKLFF.

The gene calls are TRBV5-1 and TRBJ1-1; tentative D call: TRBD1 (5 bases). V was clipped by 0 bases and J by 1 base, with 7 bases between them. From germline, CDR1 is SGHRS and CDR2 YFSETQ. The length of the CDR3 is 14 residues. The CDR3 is CASSLGRENTEAFF. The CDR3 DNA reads TGCGCCAGCAGCTTGGGCAGGGAGAACACTGAAGCTTTCTTT.

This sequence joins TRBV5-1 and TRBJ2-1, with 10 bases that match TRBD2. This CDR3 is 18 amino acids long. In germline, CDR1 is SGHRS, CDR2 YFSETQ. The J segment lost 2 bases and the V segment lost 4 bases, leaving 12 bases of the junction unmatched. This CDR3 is CASSPEASGSFTYNEQFF. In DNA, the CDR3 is TGCGCCAGCAGCCCGGAGGCTAGCGGGAGTTTCACCTACAATGAGCAGTTCTTC.